What follows is one T cell receptor beta chain and its context. This entry comes from a study of T cell responses to AZD1222 COVID-19 vaccine. Data came from immunoSEQ multiplex PCR; TCRdb stores just in-frame clones and leaves some out. The sample carries 100,000 or so clones, roughly 85% recorded once. The CDR3 covers 12 residues. Trimming took 5 bases from V and 4 from J, leaving 9 bases between them. Per the germline V gene, CDR1 is MNHEY and CDR2 is SVGAGI. The starting material was peripheral blood, obtained on day 0 of AZD1222 vaccination. The chain links TRBV6-5 to TRBJ2-7; TRBD1 might be the D (5 bases). The clonotype comes from an adult in good health. The CDR3: CASSPGSYEQYF. The CDR3, as DNA: TGTGCCAGCAGTCCAGGGTCTTACGAGCAGTACTTC.